A single sample gave rise to the 17 T cell receptor beta chains below, sequenced in a study of shared clonotypes between healthy human individuals. Only in-frame clones appear in the TCRdb table, and some are missing; sequencing was by immunoSEQ multiplex PCR. The data hold approximately 980,000 clones, with around 80% observed a single time. Sequenced sample: memory CD4+ T cells sorted from blood. Subset specified: CD45RA-negative fraction. Receptors originate from a man aged 18 to 35 in good health.

The table lists this clone with a few counts. The same CDR3 arises from other DNA sequences in this sample as well. The CDR3 nucleotides are TGTGCCAGCAGTGACCGGGACAGCAATCAGCCCCAGCATTTT. It translates to CASSDRDSNQPQHF. The J gene is TRBJ1-5, the V gene TRBV6-5; possible D gene TRBD1, 5 bases. Looked up from germline, CDR1 is MNHEY and CDR2 is SVGAGI. V was shortened by 5 bases and J by 1 base, with 9 bases between the two germline ends. The CDR3 consists of 14 residues.

Worth noting for this clone: Other DNA sequences from this sample encode an identical CDR3 as well. V and J are TRBV27 and TRBJ1-2; 7 bases align to TRBD1. The length of the CDR3 is 14 residues. The germline V gene has CDR1 MNHEY and CDR2 SMNVEV (reference sequence). Trimming took 2 bases from V and 5 from J; bases not matched to a gene: 5. This chain's CDR3 is CASSLKGAAYGYTF. CDR3 sequence (DNA): TGTGCCAGCAGTTTAAAGGGGGCAGCGTATGGCTACACCTTC.

This sequence joins TRBV7-6 and TRBJ2-7; D unclear. The V and J ends lost 2 bases and 0 bases respectively, with 5 bases between them. Germline V gives CDR1 SGHVS, CDR2 FNYEAQ. The CDR3 is 13 amino acids. Here the CDR3 reads CASSLTSSYEQYF. DNA for the CDR3: TGTGCCAGCAGCTTAACCTCCTCCTACGAGCAGTACTTC.

J is TRBJ1-6 and V is TRBV14; D is possibly TRBD1 (6 bases). The CDR3 length is 15 residues. Germline loops: CDR1 SGHDN, CDR2 FVKESK. V lost 7 bases and J lost 6, with 16 bases in between. Here the CDR3 reads CASTRRGPGNSPLHF. The CDR3 DNA reads TGTGCCAGCACGCGACGGGGGCCCGGTAATTCACCCCTCCACTTT.

The chain is built from TRBV2 and TRBJ2-7; D gene uncertain. This CDR3 is 14 amino acids long. Trimming pared 4 bases from V and 3 bases from J, leaving 13 bases between. Germline CDR1 reads SNHLY; CDR2 reads FYNNEI. CDR3 region: CASSGVFIDYEQYF. CDR3 nucleotides: TGTGCCAGCAGTGGGGTATTTATCGACTACGAGCAGTACTTC.

This clone turned up a few times. V is TRBV6-1 and J is TRBJ2-7; no clear D gene. The germline V gene encodes CDR1 MNHNS and CDR2 SASEGT. This CDR3 region has 14 residues. Trimming pared 1 base from V and 3 bases from J, leaving 10 bases between. CDR3 in DNA: TGTGCCAGCAGTGAAGTGATCCAACTCTACGAGCAGTACTTC. This codes for CASSEVIQLYEQYF.

The rearrangement joins TRBV27 to TRBJ2-7; TRBD1 is a possible D gene (5 bases). Trimming pared 4 bases from V and 5 bases from J, leaving 12 bases between. From germline, CDR1 is MNHEY and CDR2 SMNVEV (reference sequence). This CDR3 contains 13 residues. The CDR3 nucleotides read TGTGCCAGCAGTTGGGCAGGGTCCCACGAGCAGTACTTC. This gives the protein CASSWAGSHEQYF.

Comments on this clone: At one boundary the junction diverges from the germline segment, which might be a read error. The chain joins TRBV28 to TRBJ2-7, with D unclear. Germline values: CDR1 MDHEN, CDR2 SYDVKM. The CDR3 covers 12 residues. Written as DNA, the CDR3 is TGTGCCAGCGGTTTTTACAACTACGAGCAGTACTTC. This codes for CASGFYNYEQYF.

The chain is built from TRBV5-1 and TRBJ1-6, with D unresolved. The germline V gene has CDR1 SGHRS and CDR2 YFSETQ. V was clipped by 1 base and J by 0 bases, with 17 bases between them. This CDR3 is 19 amino acids long. CDR3 DNA sequence: TGCGCCAGCAGCTTGTTATCAAACAGTGCAAGCTCCTATAATTCACCCCTCCACTTT. It is translated as CASSLLSNSASSYNSPLHF.

The V call is TRBV19, the J call TRBJ1-1, with D perhaps TRBD1 (5 bases). V lost 3 bases and J 4 bases, leaving 9 bases between the germline ends. Germline V gene data show CDR1 as LNHDA and CDR2 as SQIVND (reference sequence). CDR3 length equals 13 residues. The CDR3 coding sequence is TGTGCCAGTAGTATGGTGGGGGGCACTGAAGCTTTCTTT. Encoded protein: CASSMVGGTEAFF. The whole variable domain, filled in from reference TRBV19 and TRBJ1-1, reads DGGITQSPKYLFRKEGQNVTLSCEQNLNHDAMYWYRQDPGQGLRLIYYSQIVNDFQKGDIAEGYSVSREKKESFPLTVTSAQKNPTAFYLCASSMVGGTEAFFGQGTRLTVV.

The V gene is TRBV7-9, the J gene TRBJ2-2, with TRBD1 matching over 7 bases. The CDR3 runs 16 residues. V trimming: 7 bases; J trimming: 1 base; junction bases outside the gene matches: 9. Germline V lookup: CDR1 SEHNR, CDR2 FQNEAQ (reference sequence). In DNA, the CDR3 is TGTGCCAGCACCGAGTATCGGGACAGGAACACCGGGGAGCTGTTTTTT. This sequence encodes CASTEYRDRNTGELFF.

V gene TRBV30 combines with J gene TRBJ1-6, with TRBD1 identical over 10 bases. The germline V gene encodes CDR1 GTSNPN and CDR2 SVGIG (reference sequence). The CDR3 length is 13 residues. V lost 5 bases and J lost 9; bases outside the gene matches: 4. The CDR3 DNA reads as TGTGCCTGGGTTGGACAGGGGGGTTCACCCCTCCACTTT. It yields the protein CAWVGQGGSPLHF.

This chain links TRBV11-1 with TRBJ1-1; 7 bases fit TRBD1. CDR1 is SGHAT, CDR2 FQDESV, per germline (reference sequence). The CDR3 is 13 amino acids. V was clipped by 5 bases and J by 4 bases; unmatched bases: 4. CDR3 nucleotide sequence: TGTGCCAGCAGCGCACAGGGGACCACTGAAGCTTTCTTT. Amino acid sequence: CASSAQGTTEAFF.

The CDR3 DNA reads as TGTGCCAGCAGCTTAGTGTATAGTGCAAGATCTGAGCAGTTCTTC. This encodes CASSLVYSARSEQFF. This chain links TRBV7-9 with TRBJ2-1, with unresolved D. Trimming removed 1 base at V and 9 bases at J, with 16 bases between. Germline V gene sequence: CDR1 SEHNR, CDR2 FQNEAQ (reference sequence). This CDR3 has 15 amino acids. The whole variable domain, filled in from reference TRBV7-9 and TRBJ2-1, reads DTGVSQNPRHKITKRGQNVTFRCDPISEHNRLYWYRQTLGQGPEFLTYFQNEAQLEKSRLLSDRFSAERPKGSFSTLEIQRTEQGDSAMYLCASSLVYSARSEQFFGPGTRLTVL.

The chain has TRBV2 and TRBJ2-7, with D possibly being TRBD1 or TRBD2 (6 bases each). The CDR3 is 13 residues long. Germline loops: CDR1 SNHLY, CDR2 FYNNEI. V gave up 7 bases and J gave up 6 bases, with 16 bases separating them. CDR3 loop: CASTGAAGTEQYF. The CDR3 region has the DNA TGTGCCAGCACGGGGGCGGCGGGCACCGAGCAGTACTTC.

The J gene is TRBJ2-2, the V gene TRBV28; a possible D gene is TRBD1 (5 bases). This CDR3 spans 14 amino acids. The germline V gene encodes CDR1 MDHEN and CDR2 SYDVKM. The germline V and J ends were trimmed by 5 bases and 2 bases, with 9 bases remaining between them. The CDR3 reads CASSQQDNTGELFF. The CDR3 DNA reads as TGTGCCAGCAGTCAACAGGATAACACCGGGGAGCTGTTTTTT.

The chain links TRBV9 to TRBJ2-3; 8 nucleotides match TRBD2. J was trimmed by 2 bases and V by 3 bases; bases with no gene match: 5. Germline V CDR1 and CDR2: SGDLS, YYNGEE. This CDR3 region has 15 residues. CDR3 sequence reads: CASSDSGTYTDTQYF. CDR3 sequence (DNA): TGTGCCAGCAGCGATAGCGGGACTTACACAGATACGCAGTATTTT.